Presented here are 18 T cell receptor beta chains from one specimen sequenced in a study of cytomegalovirus exposure and HLA in healthy donors. PCR used 60 Vbeta primers and 13 Jbeta primers. TCRdb's table, derived via immunoSEQ multiplex PCR, lists solely in-frame clones and lacks some. This sample has 150,000 to 200,000 clones, with over 65% found just once. The specimen sequenced was PBMCs. These receptors were collected from a man aged 55 to 69 in good health and CMV-seronegative.

The genes are TRBV5-1 and TRBJ1-2; D possibly corresponds to TRBD1 (6 bases). The CDR3 sequence is 15 residues long. Germline V gene lookup returns CDR1 SGHRS and CDR2 YFSETQ. V lost 1 base and J 0 bases, leaving 10 bases between the germline ends. The CDR3 protein is CASSLSTGTNYGYTF. For the CDR3, the DNA is TGCGCCAGCAGCTTGTCGACAGGCACTAACTATGGCTACACCTTC.

The chain is built from TRBV9 and TRBJ2-6, with 7 bases fitting TRBD1. The V gene's germline CDR1 is SGDLS and CDR2 YYNGEE. The CDR3 extends over 15 amino acids. With V trimmed by 4 bases and J by 2 bases, 3 bases remained unmatched. The CDR3 DNA sequence: TGTGCCAGCAGCCATGACAGGGCTGGGGCCAACGTCCTGACTTTC. Its translation: CASSHDRAGANVLTF.

V and J are TRBV18 and TRBJ1-6; maybe TRBD1 (5 bases). From germline, CDR1 is KGHSH and CDR2 LQKENI. The V gene lost 0 bases and the J gene lost 10 bases, with 13 bases spanning the gap. The CDR3 is 15 amino acids. CDR3 loop: CASSPPGGDHSPLHF. The DNA of the CDR3 is TGTGCCAGCTCACCACCAGGAGGGGACCACTCACCCCTCCACTTT.

This clone was detected only once. The chain joins TRBV5-1 to TRBJ2-5, with 10 bases lining up with TRBD2. The ends lost 1 base at V and 5 bases at J; junction bases unmatched: 5. The CDR3 runs to 15 residues. CDR1 and CDR2 from the germline V gene are SGHRS and YFSETQ. The CDR3: CASSLSGGALETQYF. The CDR3, as DNA: TGCGCCAGCAGCTTGAGCGGGGGGGCCTTGGAGACCCAGTACTTC.

The chain employs TRBV4-3 and TRBJ2-7; D uncertain. The CDR3 extends over 15 amino acids. Between the trimmed V and J ends, which lost 0 bases and 3 bases, there was a span of 12 bases. Germline V gene sequence: CDR1 LGHNA, CDR2 YSLEER. The DNA of the CDR3 is TGCGCCAGCAGCCAAGAGTTACAGCTTTACTACGAGCAGTACTTC. It specifies CASSQELQLYYEQYF.

The J gene is TRBJ2-7, the V gene TRBV25-1; 8 bases map to TRBD1. The CDR3 extends over 15 amino acids. The germline V gene encodes CDR1 MGHDK and CDR2 SYGVNS. V was pared by 6 bases and J by 0 bases, with 7 bases of the junction left unmatched. The CDR3 region is CASRPDRGSSYEQYF. CDR3 sequence (DNA): TGTGCCAGCAGACCAGACAGGGGCAGCTCCTACGAGCAGTACTTC.

This chain joins TRBV10-2 and TRBJ1-2; D remains ambiguous. There are 13 residues in the CDR3. With 0 bases removed from V and 8 bases from J, the gap between germline ends came to 10 bases. Germline V gene sequence: CDR1 WSHSY, CDR2 SAAADI. In DNA form, the CDR3 reads TGCGCCAGCAGTGAGTCGGGCGTACAGGGCTACACCTTC. Its protein product is CASSESGVQGYTF.

The chain employs TRBV6-5 and TRBJ1-2, with TRBD1 matching over 8 bases. The length of the CDR3 is 13 residues. Germline loops: CDR1 MNHEY, CDR2 SVGAGI. V shed 4 bases and J 6 bases; nucleotides not matched to a gene: 4. CDR3 sequence: CASSSLTGDGYTF. As DNA, the CDR3 is TGTGCCAGCAGTTCACTGACAGGGGATGGCTACACCTTC.

This clone was observed once. The J gene is TRBJ1-1, the V gene TRBV7-8; tentatively, D is TRBD1 (5 bases). The CDR3 runs 14 residues. Germline loops: CDR1 SGHVS, CDR2 FQNEAQ. Trimming removed 1 base from V and 10 bases from J, with 16 bases in between. CDR3: CASSLEWEGRRAFF. CDR3 DNA: TGTGCCAGCAGCTTAGAGTGGGAGGGGAGGAGAGCTTTCTTT. Together with reference TRBV7-8 and TRBJ1-1, the CDR3 gives the full variable domain: GAGVSQSPRYKVAKRGQDVALRCDPISGHVSLFWYQQALGQGPEFLTYFQNEAQLDKSGLPSDRFFAERPEGSVSTLKIQRTQQEDSAVYLCASSLEWEGRRAFFGQGTRLTVV.

The chain carries TRBV5-1 and TRBJ2-1; possibly TRBD2 for D (6 bases). The V end was cut by 1 base, the J end by 8 bases, with 13 bases between. Germline CDR1 reads SGHRS; CDR2 reads YFSETQ. The CDR3 runs 14 residues. CDR3 loop: CASSLKQGGDEQFF. CDR3 nucleotide sequence: TGCGCCAGCAGCTTGAAGCAGGGAGGTGATGAGCAGTTCTTC.

This clone was counted between two and nine times. V gene TRBV14 combines with J gene TRBJ1-1, with D unclear. From germline, CDR1 is SGHDN and CDR2 FVKESK. V lost 1 base and J 6 bases, leaving 6 bases between the germline ends. CDR3 length: 12 residues. The CDR3 loop is CASSQVYPEAFF. The DNA for the CDR3 is TGTGCCAGCAGCCAAGTATATCCTGAAGCTTTCTTT. The whole variable domain, remainder taken from reference TRBV14 and TRBJ1-1, is EAGVTQFPSHSVIEKGQTVTLRCDPISGHDNLYWYRRVMGKEIKFLLHFVKESKQDESGMPNNRFLAERTGGTYSTLKVQPAELEDSGVYFCASSQVYPEAFFGQGTRLTVV.

For the CDR3, the DNA is TGTGCCAGCAGCGTAGGAGGGACCTACGAGCAGTACTTC. As protein: CASSVGGTYEQYF. V usage is TRBV9 and J usage is TRBJ2-7, with a weak D call TRBD2 (5 bases). CDR3 length: 13 residues. Germline V lookup: CDR1 SGDLS, CDR2 YYNGEE. Deletions cut 0 bases from V and 2 bases from J, with 6 bases between.

This clone was seen more than once but under ten times. The J gene is TRBJ1-5, the V gene TRBV27; tentatively, D is TRBD1 (5 bases). The V end was cut by 3 bases, the J end by 7 bases, with 13 bases between. CDR3 length equals 14 residues. Germline V gene data show CDR1 as MNHEY and CDR2 as SMNVEV (reference sequence). CDR3 sequence (DNA): TGTGCCAGCAGTTTTAGGGGTCTAGGGCAGCCCCAGCATTTT. Translating gives CASSFRGLGQPQHF.

The gene calls are TRBV19 and TRBJ1-2, with 11 nucleotides matching TRBD1. Germline V gene sequence: CDR1 LNHDA, CDR2 SQIVND (reference sequence). This CDR3 is 13 amino acids long. After removal of 5 bases from V and 8 bases from J, the junction contained 4 bases not matched to a gene. CDR3 DNA sequence: TGTGCCAGTAGTGTGGACAGGGGGCTGGGCTACACCTTC. Translating it yields CASSVDRGLGYTF. Using reference TRBV19 and TRBJ1-2 for the parts outside the CDR3, the full variable domain is DGGITQSPKYLFRKEGQNVTLSCEQNLNHDAMYWYRQDPGQGLRLIYYSQIVNDFQKGDIAEGYSVSREKKESFPLTVTSAQKNPTAFYLCASSVDRGLGYTFGSGTRLTVV.

The chain has TRBV19 and TRBJ2-1; 11 nucleotides match TRBD2. The CDR3 has 15 residues. V lost 5 bases to trimming and J lost 6 bases; unmatched junction nucleotides: 6. The V gene's germline CDR1 is LNHDA and CDR2 SQIVND (reference sequence). The CDR3 loop reads CASSPTSGTGNEQFF. The CDR3 DNA reads TGTGCCAGTAGTCCGACTAGCGGGACAGGCAATGAGCAGTTCTTC.

The chain is built from TRBV29-1 and TRBJ1-1; 8 positions agree with TRBD1. The length of the CDR3 is 12 residues. The V segment lost 4 bases and the J segment 10 bases; nucleotides outside the gene matches: 8. Germline-derived CDR1 and CDR2 are SQVTM and ANQGSEA. The DNA of the CDR3 is TGCAGCGTTGTTCCCGGACAGGGTGGAGCTTTCTTT. Amino acid sequence: CSVVPGQGGAFF.

On this clone itself: Compared with germline, one end of the junction differs, possibly owing to a read error. The V gene is TRBV29-1, the J gene TRBJ2-2; 9 bases match TRBD1. Germline loops: CDR1 SQVTM, CDR2 ANQGSEA. The CDR3 runs to 16 residues. The CDR3 is CSVEGPGQGNTGELFF. The CDR3 DNA follows: TGCAGCGTAGAAGGACCGGGACAGGGAAACACCGGGGAGCTGTTTTTT.

The chain links TRBV28 to TRBJ1-5; the D is unclear. The length of the CDR3 is 15 residues. Germline lookup yields CDR1 MDHEN and CDR2 SYDVKM. With 7 bases removed from V and 1 base from J, the gap between germline ends came to 14 bases. The chain's CDR3 is CASTPITSSNQPQHF. The CDR3 coding sequence is TGTGCCAGCACCCCCATTACTTCCAGCAATCAGCCCCAGCATTTT.